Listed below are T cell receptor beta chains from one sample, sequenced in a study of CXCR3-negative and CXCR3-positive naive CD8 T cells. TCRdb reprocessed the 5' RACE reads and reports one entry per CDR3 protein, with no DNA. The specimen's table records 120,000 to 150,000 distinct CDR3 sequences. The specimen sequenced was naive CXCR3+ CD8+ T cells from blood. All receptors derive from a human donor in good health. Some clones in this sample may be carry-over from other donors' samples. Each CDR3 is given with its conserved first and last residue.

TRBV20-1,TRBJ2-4,CSAVHDGLAKNIQYF
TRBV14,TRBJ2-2,CASSPWTGSAGELFF
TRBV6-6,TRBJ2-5,CASSYPALAGGQETQYF
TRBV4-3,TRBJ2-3,CASSPTFGGSTDTQYF
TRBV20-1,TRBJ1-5,CSATGRNSNQPQHF
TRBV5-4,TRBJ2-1,CASSLGVGEQFF
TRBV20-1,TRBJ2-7,CSATGTEAYEQYF
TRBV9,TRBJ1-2,CASSTRTGEGGYTF
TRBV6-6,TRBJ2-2,CASSLLRQGLFF
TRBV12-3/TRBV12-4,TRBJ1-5,CASSIGQGLSNQPQHF
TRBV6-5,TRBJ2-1,CASSYATSGPYNEQFF
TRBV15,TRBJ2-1,CATSRGYEQFF
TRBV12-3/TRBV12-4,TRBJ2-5,CASSMMTSGGQETQYF
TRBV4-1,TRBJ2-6,CASSQGRTGSSGANVLTF
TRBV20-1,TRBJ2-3,CSAVRGWDTDTQYF
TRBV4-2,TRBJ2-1,CASSQSESGGISEQFF
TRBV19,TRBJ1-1,CASIPGETEAFF
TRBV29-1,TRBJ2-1,CSVGLAGDNEQSF
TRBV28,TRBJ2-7,CASRTGTNFYEQYF
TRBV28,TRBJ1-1,CASSHHGVNTEAFF
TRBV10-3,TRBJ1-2,CAISAPLGGGDYGYTF
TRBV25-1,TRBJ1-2,CASSAVGPGDGYTF
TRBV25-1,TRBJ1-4,CASSDLARTVSDGEKLFF
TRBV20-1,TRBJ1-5,CSARDLEENNQPQHF
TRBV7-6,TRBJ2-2,CASSLVGSGAGTGELFF
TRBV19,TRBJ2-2,CASSTGLAGIDTGELFF
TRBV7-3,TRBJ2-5,CAGSLVGGEGETQYF
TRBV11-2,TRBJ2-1,CASSLGQSTGAYNEQFF
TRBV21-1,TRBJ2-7,CARMGGNYEQYF
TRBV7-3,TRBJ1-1,CASSPRAGYTEAFF
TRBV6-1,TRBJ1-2,CASREPKRGYTF
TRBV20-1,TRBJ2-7,CSAPPGLSFGEQYF
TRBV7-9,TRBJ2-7,CASSLPEGDVSYEQYF
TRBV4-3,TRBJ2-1,CASSQQTSGGFSSYNEQFF
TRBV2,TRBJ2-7,CASSGTSTYEQYF
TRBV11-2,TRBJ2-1,CASSLDRLHEQFF
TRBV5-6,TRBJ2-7,CASSLMGRIYEQYF
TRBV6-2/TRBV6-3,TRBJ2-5,CASSPRLAGGQETQYF
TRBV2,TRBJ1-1,CASRYPRDRMNTEAFF
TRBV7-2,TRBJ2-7,CASSFRTSGRSYEQYF
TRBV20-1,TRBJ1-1,CSARAGMDTEAFF
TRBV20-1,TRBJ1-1,CSARELPRTEAFF
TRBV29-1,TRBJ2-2,CSVAVRTGELFF
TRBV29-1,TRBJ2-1,CSVLAEGDEQFF
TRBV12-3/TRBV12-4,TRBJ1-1,CASSFWGAMNTEAFF
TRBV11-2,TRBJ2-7,CASSSFGLAEGSYEQYF
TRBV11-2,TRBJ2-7,CASQGLADYEQYF
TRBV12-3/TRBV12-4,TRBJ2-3,CASSTDTGHTDTQYF
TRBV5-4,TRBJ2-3,CASSHDPGLDTQYF
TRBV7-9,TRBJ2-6,CASSLTPSGANVLTF